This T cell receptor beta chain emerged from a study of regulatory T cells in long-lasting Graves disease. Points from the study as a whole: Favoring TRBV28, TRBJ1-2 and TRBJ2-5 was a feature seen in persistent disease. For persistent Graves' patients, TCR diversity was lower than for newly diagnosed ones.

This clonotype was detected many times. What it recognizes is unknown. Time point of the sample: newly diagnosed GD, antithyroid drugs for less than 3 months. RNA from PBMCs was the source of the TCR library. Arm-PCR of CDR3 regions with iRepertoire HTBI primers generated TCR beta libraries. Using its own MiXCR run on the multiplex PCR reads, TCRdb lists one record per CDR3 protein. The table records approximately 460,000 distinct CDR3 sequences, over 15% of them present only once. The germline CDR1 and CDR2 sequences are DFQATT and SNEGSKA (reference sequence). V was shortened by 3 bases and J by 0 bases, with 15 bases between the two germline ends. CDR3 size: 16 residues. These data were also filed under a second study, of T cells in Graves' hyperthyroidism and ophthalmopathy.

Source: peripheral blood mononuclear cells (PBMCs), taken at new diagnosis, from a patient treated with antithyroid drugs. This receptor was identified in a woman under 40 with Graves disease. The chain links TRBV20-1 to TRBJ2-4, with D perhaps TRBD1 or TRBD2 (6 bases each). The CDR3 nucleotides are TGCAGTGCTAGTAAATTAGGGGGGCTAGCCAAAAACATTCAGTACTTC. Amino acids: CSASKLGGLAKNIQYF.